This T cell receptor (beta chain) was sequenced during a study of cytomegalovirus exposure and HLA in healthy donors (dated by TCRdb to about 2017). Some background on the complete study: A later analysis indicated that the roughly 130 validation repertoires were generated on the platform also employed for the roughly 720 repertoires of the first cohort. The study aimed to test whether signatures of past pathogen exposure could be identified by cataloging public T cell receptors. A separate validation cohort of over a hundred different subjects was used in addition to the roughly 670-subject first cohort. To predict cytomegalovirus infection status, the study brought together high-throughput TCR immunosequencing, statistical association of individual TCRs with disease status, and machine learning.

Notes on this clone: No antigen is known for it. Base qualities are not at hand, and no much larger clone is one base apart. Other DNA sequences in the same sample also yield this CDR3.

Broader findings and caveats from the paper: While some public TCRs were present in many individuals, most TCR sequences turned up only very rarely across donors. Three of the identified cytomegalovirus-associated TCR beta chains were confirmed in vitro to be specific for cytomegalovirus antigens. A later analysis had no HLA typing for the validation cohort, so co-occurrence there was scored across all 120 or so repertoires. Subsequent analysis determined that TCRs grouped into clusters in the first cohort also showed a tendency toward co-occurrence across the 90 to 150 validation repertoires, and roughly 95% of cluster scores exceeded 0. The study listed approximately 150 TCR beta chains as associated with cytomegalovirus. The classifier was reported to diagnose cytomegalovirus status with high specificity and sensitivity in both the original cohort and the validation cohort. The authors suggested that the approach could potentially be generalized to other disease states and immunological phenotypes.

Library creation used the immunoSEQ multiplex PCR assay. Regarding the original processing steps: To diagnose cytomegalovirus status from the catalog of TCR beta chain sequences, a statistical classification framework was built. TCRdb provides this immuneACCESS table in a form limited to in-frame rearrangements. Some clones are lacking; in checked studies, under half of them reflect an unresolved V gene, and why the rest are absent is not known. Clonal size and the V and J genes are those of that table, whereas D and trimming came from the DNA. The sample data list roughly 310,000 clones, and 88% of these were observed just once. The ten top clones hold over 0.9% of the sample. The donors belonged to the validation cohort of approximately 130 subjects, which was separate from the roughly 670-subject first cohort. The clonotype comes from a young man in good health and CMV-seronegative. The sample taken for sequencing was PBMCs.

The CDR3 region reads CASSLTGGYGYTF. The nucleotides are TGTGCCAGCAGTTTGACAGGTGGATATGGCTACACCTTC. In this chain, TRBV28 is recombined with TRBJ1-2; a tentative D call is TRBD1 (6 bases match). V is cut by 3 bases and J by 5 bases, and the space between the germline ends is 10 bases. Spanning cysteine to phenylalanine, the CDR3 consists of 13 amino acids. The retained sequence is limited to the CDR3, 39 bases, with the frame set at the first base. CDR1 is given as MDHEN and CDR2 as SYDVKM, both from the germline V gene.